This entry lists 9 T cell receptor beta chains sequenced from one sample in a study of CXCR3-negative and CXCR3-positive naive CD8 T cells. The authors made the TRB cDNA libraries by 5' RACE using UMI labels. TCRdb re-called the 5' RACE reads; one entry per CDR3 protein, DNA not given. The sample's table shows 45,000 to 75,000 distinct CDR3 sequences. The sequenced sample was naive CXCR3- CD8+ T cells from blood. Specified subset: CD45RO-CCR7+CD27+CD95- naive CD8+ T cells lacking CXCR3 (TNR3-). These TCRs come from a human donor in good health. Some clones in this sample may be carry-over from other donors' samples.

The chain joins TRBV6-5 to TRBJ2-1. Germline V gene sequence: CDR1 MNHEY, CDR2 SVGAGI. The CDR3 loop spans 15 amino acids. The CDR3 loop reads CASSSKHYSYNEQFF.

The chain links TRBV6-5 to TRBJ1-5; TCRdb's D gene call, TRBD1, goes unchecked for lack of DNA. The CDR3 runs to 15 residues. Per germline, CDR1 MNHEY and CDR2 SVGAGI. CDR3 amino acids: CASSYSKGSNQPQHF.

The chain employs TRBV6-5 and TRBJ2-6; TCRdb outputs TRBD1, but without DNA this stays unchecked. The CDR3 has 18 residues. Per the germline V gene, CDR1 is MNHEY and CDR2 is SVGAGI. The CDR3 here is CASSYSAGITSGANVLTF.

The rearrangement joins TRBV10-3 to TRBJ2-7; TCRdb reports TRBD1, a call that lacks DNA to check it against. This CDR3 region has 15 residues. CDR1 is ENHRY and CDR2 is SYGVKD in the germline V gene. The CDR3 spells CAISEMGAGAYEQYF.

The J gene is TRBJ2-2, the V gene TRBV18. The germline CDR1 and CDR2 sequences are KGHSH and LQKENI. This CDR3 is 17 amino acids long. CDR3 loop: CASSPPDRGHGTGELFF.

This chain links TRBV20-1 with TRBJ2-1. The CDR3 sequence is 12 residues long. Germline CDR1 DFQATT, CDR2 SNEGSKA (reference sequence). The CDR3 reads CSVDVGVNEQFF.

The rearrangement uses TRBV29-1 and TRBJ2-1; checking the TCRdb D call of TRBD1 is not possible without DNA. The CDR3 totals 15 residues. Germline loops: CDR1 SQVTM, CDR2 ANQGSEA. The CDR3 region is CSVDLTGGSYNEQFF.

V and J are TRBV12-3 or TRBV12-4 and TRBJ1-5; TCRdb returns TRBD1, unconfirmable since there is no DNA. The CDR3 runs to 13 residues. CDR3 region: CASSLGGTQPQHF.

V and J are TRBV6-5 and TRBJ1-2; TCRdb gives TRBD1 as the D gene, but with no DNA this cannot be confirmed. Germline V gene data show CDR1 as MNHEY and CDR2 as SVGAGI. The CDR3 is 18 amino acids. The CDR3 protein is CASSYSPYPPGQDYGYTF.